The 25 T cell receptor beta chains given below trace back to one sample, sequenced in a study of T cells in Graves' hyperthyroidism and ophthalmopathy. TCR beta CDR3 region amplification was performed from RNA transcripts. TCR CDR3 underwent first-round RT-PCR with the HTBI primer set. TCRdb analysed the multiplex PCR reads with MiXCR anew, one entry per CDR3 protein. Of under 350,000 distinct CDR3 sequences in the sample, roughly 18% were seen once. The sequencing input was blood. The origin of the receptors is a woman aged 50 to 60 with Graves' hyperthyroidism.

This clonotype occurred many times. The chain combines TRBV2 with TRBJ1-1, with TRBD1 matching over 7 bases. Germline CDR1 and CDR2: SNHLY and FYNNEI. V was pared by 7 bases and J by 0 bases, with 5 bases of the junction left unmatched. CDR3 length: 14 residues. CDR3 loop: CASIRQGLNTEAFF. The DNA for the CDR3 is TGTGCCAGCATTAGACAGGGACTGAACACTGAAGCTTTCTTT.

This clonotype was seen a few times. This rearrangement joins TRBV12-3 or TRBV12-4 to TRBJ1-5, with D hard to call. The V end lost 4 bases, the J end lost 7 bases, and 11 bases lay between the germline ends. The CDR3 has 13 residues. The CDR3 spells CASSSSMGQPQHF. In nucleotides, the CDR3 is TGTGCCAGCAGTTCCAGTATGGGCCAGCCCCAGCATTTT.

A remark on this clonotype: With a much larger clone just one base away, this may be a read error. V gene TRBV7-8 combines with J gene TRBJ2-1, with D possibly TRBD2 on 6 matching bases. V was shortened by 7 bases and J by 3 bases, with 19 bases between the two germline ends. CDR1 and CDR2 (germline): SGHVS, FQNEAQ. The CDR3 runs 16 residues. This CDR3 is CASNPRRGGRYNEQFF. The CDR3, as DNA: TGTGCCAGCAACCCCCGGAGGGGCGGCCGCTACAATGAGCAGTTCTTC.

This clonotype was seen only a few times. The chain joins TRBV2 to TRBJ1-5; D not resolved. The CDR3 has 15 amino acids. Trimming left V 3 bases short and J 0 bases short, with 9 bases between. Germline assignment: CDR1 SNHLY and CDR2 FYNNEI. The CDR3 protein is CASSEASYSNQPQHF. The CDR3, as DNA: TGTGCCAGCAGTGAGGCCTCTTATAGCAATCAGCCCCAGCATTTT.

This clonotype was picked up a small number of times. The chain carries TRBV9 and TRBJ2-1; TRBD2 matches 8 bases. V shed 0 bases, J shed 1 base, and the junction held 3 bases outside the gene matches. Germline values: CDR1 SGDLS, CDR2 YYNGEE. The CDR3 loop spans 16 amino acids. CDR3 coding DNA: TGTGCCAGCAGCGTAGCCGCTAGCGGGTCCTACAATGAGCAGTTCTTC. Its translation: CASSVAASGSYNEQFF.

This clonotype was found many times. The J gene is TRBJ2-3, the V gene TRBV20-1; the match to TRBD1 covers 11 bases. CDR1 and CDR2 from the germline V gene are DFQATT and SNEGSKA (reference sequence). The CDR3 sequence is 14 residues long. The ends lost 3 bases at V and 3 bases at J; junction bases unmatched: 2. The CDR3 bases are TGCAGTGCTAGGTGGGACAGGGGGACAGATACGCAGTATTTT. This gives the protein CSARWDRGTDTQYF.

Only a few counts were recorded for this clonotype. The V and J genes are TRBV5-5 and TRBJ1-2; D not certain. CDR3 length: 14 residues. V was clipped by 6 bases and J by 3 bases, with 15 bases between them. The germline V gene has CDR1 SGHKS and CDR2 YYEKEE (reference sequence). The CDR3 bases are TGTGCCAGCACCGAAATCCGACGGGACTATGGCTACACCTTC. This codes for CASTEIRRDYGYTF.

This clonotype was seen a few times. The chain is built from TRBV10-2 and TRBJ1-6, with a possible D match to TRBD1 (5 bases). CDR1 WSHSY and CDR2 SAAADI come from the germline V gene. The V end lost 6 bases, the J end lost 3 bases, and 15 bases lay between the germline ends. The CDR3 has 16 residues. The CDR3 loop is CASSEDSGIYNSPLHF. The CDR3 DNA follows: TGCGCCAGCAGCGAAGACAGCGGGATCTATAATTCACCCCTCCACTTT.

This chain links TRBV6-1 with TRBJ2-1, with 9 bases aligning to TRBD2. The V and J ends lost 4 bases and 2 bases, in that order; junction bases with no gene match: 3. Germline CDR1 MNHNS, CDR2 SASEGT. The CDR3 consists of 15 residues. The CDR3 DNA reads TGTGCCAGCAGTGCCAGCGGGGGGACCTACAATGAGCAGTTCTTC. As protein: CASSASGGTYNEQFF.

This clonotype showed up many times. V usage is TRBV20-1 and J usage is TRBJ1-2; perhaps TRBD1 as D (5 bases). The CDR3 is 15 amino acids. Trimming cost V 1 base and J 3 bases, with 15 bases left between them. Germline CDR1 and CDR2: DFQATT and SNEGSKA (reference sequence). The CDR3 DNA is TGCAGTGCTAGAGGGCGCCAGGGTGTTGACTATGGCTACACCTTC. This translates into CSARGRQGVDYGYTF.

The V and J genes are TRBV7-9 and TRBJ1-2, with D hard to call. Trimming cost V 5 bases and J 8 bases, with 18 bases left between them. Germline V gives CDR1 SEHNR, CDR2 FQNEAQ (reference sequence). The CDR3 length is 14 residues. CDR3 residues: CASSQMGGWNGYTF. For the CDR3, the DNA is TGTGCCAGCAGCCAGATGGGCGGGTGGAACGGCTACACCTTC.

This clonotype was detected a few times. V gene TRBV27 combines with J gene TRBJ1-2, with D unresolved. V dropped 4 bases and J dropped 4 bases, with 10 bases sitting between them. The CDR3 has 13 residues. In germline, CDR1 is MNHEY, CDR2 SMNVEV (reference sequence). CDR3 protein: CASSSYGPYGYTF. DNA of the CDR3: TGTGCCAGCAGTTCCTATGGTCCCTATGGCTACACCTTC.

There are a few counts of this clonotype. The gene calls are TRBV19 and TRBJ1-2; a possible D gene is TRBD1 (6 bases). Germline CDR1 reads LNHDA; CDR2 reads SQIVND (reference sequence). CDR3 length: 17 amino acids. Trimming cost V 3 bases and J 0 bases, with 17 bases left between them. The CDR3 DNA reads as TGTGCCAGTAGTATTGTGGACAGCTCTCCCCCTAACTATGGCTACACCTTC. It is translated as CASSIVDSSPPNYGYTF.

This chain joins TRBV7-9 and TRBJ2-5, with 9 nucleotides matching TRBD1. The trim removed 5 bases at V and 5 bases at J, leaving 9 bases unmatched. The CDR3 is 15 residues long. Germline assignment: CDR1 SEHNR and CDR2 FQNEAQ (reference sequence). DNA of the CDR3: TGTGCCAGCAGCCCCTGGGGACAGGGCATGGAGACCCAGTACTTC. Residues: CASSPWGQGMETQYF.

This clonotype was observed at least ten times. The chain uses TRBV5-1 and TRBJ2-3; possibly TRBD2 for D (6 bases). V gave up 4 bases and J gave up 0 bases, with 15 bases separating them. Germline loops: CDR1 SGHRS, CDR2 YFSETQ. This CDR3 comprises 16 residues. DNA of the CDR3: TGCGCCAGCAGCCGTGGACGCGCGGGAAGCACAGATACGCAGTATTTT. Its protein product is CASSRGRAGSTDTQYF.

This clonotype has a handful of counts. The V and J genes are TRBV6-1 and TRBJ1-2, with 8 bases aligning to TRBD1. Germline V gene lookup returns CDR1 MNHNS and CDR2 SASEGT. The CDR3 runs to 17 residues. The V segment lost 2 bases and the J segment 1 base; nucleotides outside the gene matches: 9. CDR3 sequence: CASSELGQEILNYGYTF. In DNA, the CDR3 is TGTGCCAGCAGTGAATTGGGACAGGAGATTCTTAACTATGGCTACACCTTC.

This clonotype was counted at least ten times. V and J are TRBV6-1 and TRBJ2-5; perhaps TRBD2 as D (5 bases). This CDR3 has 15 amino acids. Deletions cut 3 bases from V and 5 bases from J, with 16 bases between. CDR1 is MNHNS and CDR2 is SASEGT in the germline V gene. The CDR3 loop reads CASSETPGGEETQYF. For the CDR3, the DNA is TGTGCCAGCAGTGAGACACCGGGTGGGGAGGAGACCCAGTACTTC.

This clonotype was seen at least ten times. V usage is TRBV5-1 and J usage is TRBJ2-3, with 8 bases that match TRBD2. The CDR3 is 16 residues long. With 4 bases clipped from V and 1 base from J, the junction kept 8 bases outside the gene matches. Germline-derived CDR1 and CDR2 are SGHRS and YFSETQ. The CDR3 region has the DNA TGCGCCAGCAGCCCCTCCGCGCGGGGGGGCACAGATACGCAGTATTTT. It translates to CASSPSARGGTDTQYF.

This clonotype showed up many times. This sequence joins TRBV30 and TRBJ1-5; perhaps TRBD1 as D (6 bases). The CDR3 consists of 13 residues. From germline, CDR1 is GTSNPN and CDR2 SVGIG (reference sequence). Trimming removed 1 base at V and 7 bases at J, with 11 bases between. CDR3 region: CAWSEGVGQPQHF. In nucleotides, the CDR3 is TGTGCCTGGAGTGAGGGGGTTGGACAGCCCCAGCATTTT.

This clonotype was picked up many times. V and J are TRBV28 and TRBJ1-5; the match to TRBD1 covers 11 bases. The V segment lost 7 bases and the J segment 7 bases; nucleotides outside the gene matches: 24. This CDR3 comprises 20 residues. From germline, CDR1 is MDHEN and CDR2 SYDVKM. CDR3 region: CASNPDRGRRGAGSGQPQHF. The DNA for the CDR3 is TGTGCCAGCAATCCGGACAGGGGGCGGCGGGGGGCTGGGTCCGGCCAGCCCCAGCATTTT. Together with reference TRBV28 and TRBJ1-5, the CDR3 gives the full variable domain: DVKVTQSSRYLVKRTGEKVFLECVQDMDHENMFWYRQDPGLGLRLIYFSYDVKMKEKGDIPEGYSVSREKKERFSLILESASTNQTSMYLCASNPDRGRRGAGSGQPQHFGDGTRLSIL.

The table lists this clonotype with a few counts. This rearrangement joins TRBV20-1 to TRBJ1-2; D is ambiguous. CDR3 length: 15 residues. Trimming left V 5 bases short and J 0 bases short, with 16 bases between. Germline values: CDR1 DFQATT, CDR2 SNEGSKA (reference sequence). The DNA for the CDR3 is TGCAGTGCTTCTAAAGACGGGAGAACTAACTATGGCTACACCTTC. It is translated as CSASKDGRTNYGYTF.

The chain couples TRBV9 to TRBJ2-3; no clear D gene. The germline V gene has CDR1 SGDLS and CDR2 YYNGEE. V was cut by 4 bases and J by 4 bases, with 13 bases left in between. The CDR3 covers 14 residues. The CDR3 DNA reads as TGTGCCAGCAGCCCTTATGAGAAAGCAGATACGCAGTATTTT. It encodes CASSPYEKADTQYF.

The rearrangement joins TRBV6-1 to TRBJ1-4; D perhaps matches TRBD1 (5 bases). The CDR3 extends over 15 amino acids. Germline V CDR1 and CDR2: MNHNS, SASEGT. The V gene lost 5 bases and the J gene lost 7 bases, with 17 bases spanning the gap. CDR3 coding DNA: TGTGCCAGCAGTTACTCTGCAGGGTTGGGTGAAAAACTGTTTTTT. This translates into CASSYSAGLGEKLFF.

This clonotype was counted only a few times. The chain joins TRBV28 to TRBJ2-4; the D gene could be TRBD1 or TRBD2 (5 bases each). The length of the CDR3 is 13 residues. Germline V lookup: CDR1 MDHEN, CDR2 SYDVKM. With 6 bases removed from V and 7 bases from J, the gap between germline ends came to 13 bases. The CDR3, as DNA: TGTGCCAGCAGCGGGACCGGGTGGAACATTCAGTACTTC. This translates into CASSGTGWNIQYF.

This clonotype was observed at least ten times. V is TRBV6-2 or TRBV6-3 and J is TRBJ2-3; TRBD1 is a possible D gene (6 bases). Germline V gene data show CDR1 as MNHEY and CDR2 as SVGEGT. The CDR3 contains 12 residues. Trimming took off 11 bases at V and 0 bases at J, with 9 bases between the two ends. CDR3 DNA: TGTGCCTCCGGACAGAGCACAGATACGCAGTATTTT. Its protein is CASGQSTDTQYF.